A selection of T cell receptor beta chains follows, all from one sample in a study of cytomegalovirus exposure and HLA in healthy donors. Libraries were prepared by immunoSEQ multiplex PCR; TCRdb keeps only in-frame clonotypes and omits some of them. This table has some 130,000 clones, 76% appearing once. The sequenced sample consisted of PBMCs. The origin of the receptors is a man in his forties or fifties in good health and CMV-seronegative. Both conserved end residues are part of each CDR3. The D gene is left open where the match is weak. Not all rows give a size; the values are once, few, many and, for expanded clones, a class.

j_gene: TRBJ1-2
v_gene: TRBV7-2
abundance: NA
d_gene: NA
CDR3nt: TGTGCCAGCAGCCGGCAGAGACTATTAGGCTACACCTTC
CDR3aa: CASSRQRLLGYTF

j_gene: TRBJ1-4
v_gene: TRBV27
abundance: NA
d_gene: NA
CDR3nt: TGTGCCAGCAGTTCCCCCGGGGGGATAGGTGAAAAACTGTTTTTT
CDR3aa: CASSSPGGIGEKLFF

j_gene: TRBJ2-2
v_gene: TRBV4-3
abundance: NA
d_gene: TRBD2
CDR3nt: TGCGCCAGCAGCCAAGTCCACCTAGCGGGAGCCACCGGGGAGCTGTTTTTT
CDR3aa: CASSQVHLAGATGELFF

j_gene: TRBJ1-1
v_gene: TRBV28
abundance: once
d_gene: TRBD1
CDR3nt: TGTGCCAGCAGTTCCCCTCAGGGGGCTGGGACTGAAGCTTTCTTT
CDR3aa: CASSSPQGAGTEAFF

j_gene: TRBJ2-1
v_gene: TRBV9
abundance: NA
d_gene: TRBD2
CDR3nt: TGTGCCAGCAGCCCCCTTCGACTAGCGGTCAATGAGCAGTTCTTC
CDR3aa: CASSPLRLAVNEQFF

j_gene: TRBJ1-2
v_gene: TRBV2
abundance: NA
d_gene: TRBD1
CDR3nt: TGTGCCAGCAACCCCAGGACAGGGGGAATTTATTATGGCTACACCTTC
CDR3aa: CASNPRTGGIYYGYTF

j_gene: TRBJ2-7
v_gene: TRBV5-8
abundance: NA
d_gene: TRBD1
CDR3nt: TGTGCCAGCAGCCGCACCTGGGACAGGGGTCACGAGCAGTACTTC
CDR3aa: CASSRTWDRGHEQYF

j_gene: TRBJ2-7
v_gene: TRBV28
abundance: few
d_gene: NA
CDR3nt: TGTGCCAGCAGTTCGCCATGGCAATCCTACGAGCAGTACTTC
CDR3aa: CASSSPWQSYEQYF

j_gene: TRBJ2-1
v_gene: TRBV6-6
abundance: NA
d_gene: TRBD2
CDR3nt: TGTGCCAGCAGTTACACTAGCGGGAGTAGTGAGCAGTTCTTC
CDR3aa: CASSYTSGSSEQFF

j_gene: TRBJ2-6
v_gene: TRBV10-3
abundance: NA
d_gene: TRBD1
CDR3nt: TGTGCCATCAGTGTCGGACAGGGGGCTGGGGCCAACGTCCTGACTTTC
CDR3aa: CAISVGQGAGANVLTF

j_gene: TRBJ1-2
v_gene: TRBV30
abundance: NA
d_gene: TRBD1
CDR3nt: TGTGCCTGGAGCGCCTTCTCCTTAGCGTCAGGGGGTGCGGCGAACTATGGCTACACCTTC
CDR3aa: CAWSAFSLASGGAANYGYTF

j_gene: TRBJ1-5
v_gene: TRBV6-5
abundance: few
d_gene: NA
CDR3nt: TGTGCCAGCAGTTTTGGACAGCACAATCAGCCCCAGCATTTT
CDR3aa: CASSFGQHNQPQHF

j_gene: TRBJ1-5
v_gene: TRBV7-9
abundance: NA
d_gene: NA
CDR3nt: TGTGCCAGCAGCTTAGCAGAGAATCAGCCCCAGCATTTT
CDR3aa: CASSLAENQPQHF

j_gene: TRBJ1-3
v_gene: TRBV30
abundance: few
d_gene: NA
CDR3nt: TGTGCCTGGACCTTGACAGGATCTGGAAACACCATATATTTT
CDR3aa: CAWTLTGSGNTIYF

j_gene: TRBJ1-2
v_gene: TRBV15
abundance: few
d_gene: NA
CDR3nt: TGTGCCACCAGCAGGCCAGGGGCTAACTATGGCTACACCTTC
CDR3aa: CATSRPGANYGYTF

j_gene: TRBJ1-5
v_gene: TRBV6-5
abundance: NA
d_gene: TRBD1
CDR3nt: TGTGCCAGCAGTTACGGACAGGCGGGTCAGCCCCAGCATTTT
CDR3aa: CASSYGQAGQPQHF

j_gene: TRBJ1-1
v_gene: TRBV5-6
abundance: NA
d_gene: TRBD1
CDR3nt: TGTGCCAGCAGCTTCCTTTACAGGGGACCGGGGACTGAAGCTTTCTTT
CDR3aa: CASSFLYRGPGTEAFF

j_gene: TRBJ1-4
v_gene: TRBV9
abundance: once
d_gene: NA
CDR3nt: TGTGCCAGCAGCGTAGCTTATAGAAATGAAAAACTGTTTTTT
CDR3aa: CASSVAYRNEKLFF

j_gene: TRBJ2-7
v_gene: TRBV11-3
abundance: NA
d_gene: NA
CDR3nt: TGTGCCAGCAGCAACGAGGGGGGGCGCGAGCAGTACTTC
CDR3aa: CASSNEGGREQYF

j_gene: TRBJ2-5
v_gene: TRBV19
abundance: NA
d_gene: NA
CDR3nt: TGTGCCAGTAGTGCTCGACTAGGGTGGGAGACCCAGTACTTC
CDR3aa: CASSARLGWETQYF

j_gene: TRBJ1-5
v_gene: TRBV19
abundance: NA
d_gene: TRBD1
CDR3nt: TGTGCCAGTAGCCCAACCCGACAGGGCGGGCAGCCCCAGCATTTT
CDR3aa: CASSPTRQGGQPQHF

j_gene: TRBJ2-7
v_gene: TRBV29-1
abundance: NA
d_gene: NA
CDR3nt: TGCAGCGGGGGGCACGGGGAGCTTGATGTGCAGTACTTC
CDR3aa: CSGGHGELDVQYF

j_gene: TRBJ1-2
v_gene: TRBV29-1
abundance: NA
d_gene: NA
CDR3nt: TGCAGCGTAGGTTACAGGGCGGGCTATGGCTACACCTTC
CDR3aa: CSVGYRAGYGYTF

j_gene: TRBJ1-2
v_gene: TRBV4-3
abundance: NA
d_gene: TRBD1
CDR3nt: TGCGCCAGCAGCCAAGAAGGGACAGGATGGGGCTACACCTTC
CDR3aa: CASSQEGTGWGYTF

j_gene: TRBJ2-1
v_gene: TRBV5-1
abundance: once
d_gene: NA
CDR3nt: TGCGCCAGCAGCTTCAAAGGGGACTTTGACGGGGAGCAGTTCTTC
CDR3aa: CASSFKGDFDGEQFF

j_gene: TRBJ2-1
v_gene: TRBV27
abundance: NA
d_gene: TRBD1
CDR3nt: TGTGCCAGTCGACAGGGAGTCTACAATGAGCAGTTCTTC
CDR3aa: CASRQGVYNEQFF

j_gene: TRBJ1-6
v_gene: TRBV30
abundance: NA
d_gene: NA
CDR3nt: TGTGCCTGGAGTGTACCCGGGAAAAGAGGTATCTATTCACCCCTCCACTTT
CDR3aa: CAWSVPGKRGIYSPLHF

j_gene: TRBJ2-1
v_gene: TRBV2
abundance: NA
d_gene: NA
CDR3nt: TGTGCCAGCAGGCAGCGGGTAATCGGTGATGAGCAGTTCTTC
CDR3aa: CASRQRVIGDEQFF

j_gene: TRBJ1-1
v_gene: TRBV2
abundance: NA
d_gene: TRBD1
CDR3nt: TGTGCCAGCAGGGAGGGACAGAGTATTGCTGAAGCTTTCTTT
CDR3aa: CASREGQSIAEAFF

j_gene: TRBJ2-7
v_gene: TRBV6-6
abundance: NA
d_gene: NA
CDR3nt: TGTGCCAGCAGGAACAGGGAAGAGCAGTACTTC
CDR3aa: CASRNREEQYF

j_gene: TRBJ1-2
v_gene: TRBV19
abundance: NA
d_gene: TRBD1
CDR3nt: TGTGCCAGTAGTTCGACAGGGCGCGGCTACACCTTC
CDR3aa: CASSSTGRGYTF

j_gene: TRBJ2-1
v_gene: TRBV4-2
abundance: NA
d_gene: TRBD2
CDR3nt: TGTGCCAGCAGCCTCAACCCTAGCGGGGGGGCGAATGAGCAGTTCTTC
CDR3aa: CASSLNPSGGANEQFF

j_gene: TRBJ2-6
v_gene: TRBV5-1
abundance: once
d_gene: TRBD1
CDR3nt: TGCGCCAGCAGCTTGGGGGTCCCCGGACAGGGGTACGTCCTGACTTTC
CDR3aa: CASSLGVPGQGYVLTF

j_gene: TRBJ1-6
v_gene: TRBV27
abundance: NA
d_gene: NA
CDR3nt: TGTGCCAGCAGTTTAGAGGCCAGGGTCGGCTCACCCCTCCACTTT
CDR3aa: CASSLEARVGSPLHF

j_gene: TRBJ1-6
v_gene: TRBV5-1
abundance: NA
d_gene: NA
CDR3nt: TGCGCCAGCAGCCAAATGTATAATTCACCCCTCCACTTT
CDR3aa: CASSQMYNSPLHF

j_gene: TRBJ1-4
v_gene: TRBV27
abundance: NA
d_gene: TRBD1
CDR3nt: TGTGCCAGCAGTTTCAGCCAGGGGGCTGTAAAACTGTTTTTT
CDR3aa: CASSFSQGAVKLFF

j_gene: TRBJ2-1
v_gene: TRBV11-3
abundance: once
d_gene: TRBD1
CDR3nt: TGTGCCAGCAGCTTAGCGACAGGGAACTACAATGAGCAGTTCTTC
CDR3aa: CASSLATGNYNEQFF

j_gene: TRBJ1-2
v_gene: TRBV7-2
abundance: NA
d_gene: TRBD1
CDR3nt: TGTGCCAGCACCCTTAAACAGGGGGCTGAGGGCTACACCTTC
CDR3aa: CASTLKQGAEGYTF

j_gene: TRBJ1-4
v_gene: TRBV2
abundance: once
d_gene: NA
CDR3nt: TGTGCCAGCAGTGGTGGGACTTTTACTAATGAAAAACTGTTTTTT
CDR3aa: CASSGGTFTNEKLFF

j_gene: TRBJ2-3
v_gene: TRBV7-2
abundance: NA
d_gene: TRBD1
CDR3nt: TGTGCCAGCAGCTCCACAGGGGGCATAGATACGCAGTATTTT
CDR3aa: CASSSTGGIDTQYF

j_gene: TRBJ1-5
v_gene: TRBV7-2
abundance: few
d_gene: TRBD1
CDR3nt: TGTGCCAGCAGCCCAACGGTCGGGACAGGGAATCAGCCCCAGCATTTT
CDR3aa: CASSPTVGTGNQPQHF

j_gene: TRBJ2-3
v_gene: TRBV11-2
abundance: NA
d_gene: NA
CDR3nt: TGTGCCAGCAGCTTTGTATCAGATACGCAGTATTTT
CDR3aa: CASSFVSDTQYF

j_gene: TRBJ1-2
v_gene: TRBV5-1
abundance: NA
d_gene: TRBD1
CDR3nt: TGCGCCAGCTCCATTGAAACGAACAGGGGGCGCAATGGCTACACCTTC
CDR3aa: CASSIETNRGRNGYTF

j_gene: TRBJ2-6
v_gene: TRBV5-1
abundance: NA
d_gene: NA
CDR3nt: TGCGCCAGCAGCTTGTCCACCATACGAGCTGGGGCCAACGTCCTGACTTTC
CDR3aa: CASSLSTIRAGANVLTF

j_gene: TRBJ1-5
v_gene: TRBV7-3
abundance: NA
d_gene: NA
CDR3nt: TGTGCCAGCAGCCGGGGTAAGTGTCTGACACAGAATAGCAATCAGCCCCAGCATTTT
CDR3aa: CASSRGKCLTQNSNQPQHF

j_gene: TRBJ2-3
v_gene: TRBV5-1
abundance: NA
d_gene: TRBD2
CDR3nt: TGCGCCAGCAGCGGGGAGGGACTAGCGGGGGCCGGGGGAACCGATACGCAGTATTTT
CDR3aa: CASSGEGLAGAGGTDTQYF

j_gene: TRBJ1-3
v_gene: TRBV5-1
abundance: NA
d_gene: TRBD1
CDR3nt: TGCGCCAGCAGCCCTACGGCGGGACAGGGTGGAAACACCATATATTTT
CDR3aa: CASSPTAGQGGNTIYF

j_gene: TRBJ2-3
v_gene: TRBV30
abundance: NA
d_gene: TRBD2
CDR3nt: TGTGCCTGGAGTGGGGGGGTTAGGCGGGGGACAGATACGCAGTATTTT
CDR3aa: CAWSGGVRRGTDTQYF

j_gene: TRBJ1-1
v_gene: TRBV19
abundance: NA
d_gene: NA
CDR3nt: TGTGCCAGTATAGATTTTGGGTATGCGGGGGCAAGAGGTGAAGCTTTCTTT
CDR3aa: CASIDFGYAGARGEAFF

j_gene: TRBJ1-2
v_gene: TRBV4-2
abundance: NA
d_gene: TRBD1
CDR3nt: TGTGCCAGCAGCCAAGTTGTGGGAATGGGACAGGGGAACTATGGCTACACCTTC
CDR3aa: CASSQVVGMGQGNYGYTF

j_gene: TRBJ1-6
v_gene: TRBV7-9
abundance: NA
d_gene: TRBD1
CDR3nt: TGTGCCAGCAGCTTCATGTCGGGACAGGGTTATCGTTCACCCCTCCACTTT
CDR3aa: CASSFMSGQGYRSPLHF